This entry is about one T cell receptor beta chain. Its antigen is currently unknown. These data come from a study of cytomegalovirus exposure and HLA in healthy donors. Study conclusions and caveats: Follow-up analysis later connected one missense variant in DCLRE1C with trimming of TCR beta V- and J-genes.

The study ran its PCR with 60 Vbeta and 13 Jbeta primers. Data came from immunoSEQ multiplex PCR; TCRdb stores just in-frame clones and leaves some out. The sample has 150,000 to 160,000 clones, under 85% seen once. The V gene lost 4 bases and the J gene lost 4 bases, with 10 bases spanning the gap. This CDR3 contains 13 residues. Germline V CDR1 and CDR2: SGHVS, FNYEAQ. The TCR was taken from a man between 18 and 29 years old in good health and CMV-seronegative. The sequencing sample was made of PBMCs. J is TRBJ1-1 and V is TRBV7-6; weak D call: TRBD1 (6 bases). CDR3 sequence reads: CASSYSRGTEAFF. CDR3 sequence (DNA): TGTGCCAGCAGCTATTCCAGGGGCACTGAAGCTTTCTTT.